The 17 T cell receptor beta chains below come from one sample, sequenced in a study of tumor-infiltrating lymphocytes in primary liver carcinoma. From unsorted bulk tissue weighing roughly 17-31 mg, DNA and RNA were co-extracted. Starting material of 450 to 550 ng total RNA yielded TCR beta cDNA via a constant-region primer. Sequencing libraries for TCR beta derived from three nested multiplex PCR rounds that used slightly modified ARM-PCR. The opening two PCR rounds, approximately 10 cycles each, paired TRBV1-TRBV30 forward primers with a C-beta reverse primer. Each CDR3 protein gets one entry after TCRdb re-called the multiplex PCR reads with MiXCR. The table shows 100,000 or so distinct CDR3 sequences, with almost 70% occurring only once. Sequencing used liver tumor tissue from sampling region 5. Specified subset: tumor region T5, tumor centre. The source of these receptors is a woman between 55 and 75 years old with primary liver carcinoma and hepatitis B virus infection.

This sequence joins TRBV11-2 and TRBJ1-5; 11 bases fit TRBD1. V was clipped by 6 bases and J by 10 bases; unmatched bases: 8. Germline V lookup: CDR1 SGHAT, CDR2 FQNNGV. This CDR3 has 14 amino acids. The CDR3 DNA sequence: TGTGCCAGCAGTTTGGGACAGGGGGTGGATCCCCAGCATTTT. The encoded protein is CASSLGQGVDPQHF.

A single count supports this clonotype. Lacking the conserved final phenylalanine or tryptophan, this CDR3 likely reflects a read error. The gene calls are TRBV11-2 and TRBJ2-3, with 8 bases fitting TRBD1. CDR3 size: 17 residues. Germline values: CDR1 SGHAT, CDR2 FQNNGV. V was pared by 7 bases and J by 6 bases, with 18 bases of the junction left unmatched. DNA for the CDR3: TGTGCCAGCAACTCCCGGATAAACAGGGGGAACACGGATACGCAGTATTTA. It yields the protein CASNSRINRGNTDTQYL.

Points on this clonotype: One end of the junction is discordant with germline, which a read error may explain. The chain carries TRBV11-2 and TRBJ2-3; the D gene is possibly TRBD1 (5 bases). The germline gives CDR1 SGHAT, CDR2 FQNNGV. The CDR3 has 14 amino acids. Here the CDR3 DNA reads TGTGCCAGCAGTGTGGGGCTTCCCACAGATACGCAATATTTT. Translated, it gives CASSVGLPTDTQYF.

This clonotype was recorded only once. This CDR3 is missing its conserved last phenylalanine or tryptophan, likely due to a read error. The CDR3 spells CASRPRGQKDTEAFL. The CDR3 DNA reads TGTGCCAGCAGGCCCAGGGGGCAGAAGGACACTGAAGCTTTCCTT. This rearrangement joins TRBV6-5 to TRBJ1-1, with 8 nucleotides matching TRBD1. The CDR3 spans 15 residues. Germline V gene data show CDR1 as MNHEY and CDR2 as SVGAGI. With V trimmed by 6 bases and J by 3 bases, 9 bases remained unmatched.

This clonotype was detected many times. The chain is built from TRBV6-5 and TRBJ2-1; 8 bases agree with TRBD2. From germline, CDR1 is MNHEY and CDR2 SVGAGI. The CDR3 totals 14 residues. V lost 6 bases to trimming and J lost 7 bases; unmatched junction nucleotides: 8. The CDR3 DNA sequence: TGTGCCAGCAGGGCGGGACTAGTCGGGAATGAGCAGTTCTTC. Its translation is CASRAGLVGNEQFF.

This clonotype was detected once. This may stem from a read error, because a much larger clone lies one nucleotide away. This sequence joins TRBV19 and TRBJ2-5; possible D gene TRBD2, 6 bases. V shed 3 bases and J shed 4 bases, with 12 bases lying between them. Germline V gives CDR1 LNHDA, CDR2 SQIVND (reference sequence). The CDR3 is 14 residues long. The CDR3 DNA follows: TGTGCCAGTAGTATGGGACTCTTCCGAGAGACCCAGTACTTC. This encodes CASSMGLFRETQYF.

Concerning this clonotype itself: The junction shows a germline mismatch at one end, possibly a read error. The gene calls are TRBV11-2 and TRBJ2-5, with 9 bases identical to TRBD2. The CDR3 is 20 amino acids. Germline CDR1 and CDR2: SGHAT and FQNNGV. The CDR3 is CASTLRGLAGLRVRTDTQYF. The CDR3 coding sequence is TGTGCCAGCACCTTAAGGGGCCTAGCGGGATTGAGAGTCCGCACAGATACGCAGTACTTC.

CDR3 protein: CPSSPGTGGNCEQYV. CDR3 in DNA: TGTCCCAGCAGCCCCGGGACAGGGGGCAACTGCGAGCAGTACGTC. V gene TRBV11-3 combines with J gene TRBJ2-7; TRBD1 agrees at 12 bases. The CDR3 contains 15 residues. Germline V gives CDR1 SGHNT, CDR2 YENEEA.

This clonotype was observed a handful of times. The gene calls are TRBV5-1 and TRBJ2-4; 11 bases align to TRBD2. V shed 0 bases, J shed 0 bases, and the junction held 8 bases outside the gene matches. The CDR3 sequence is 19 residues long. Germline CDR1 is SGHRS and CDR2 is YFSETQ. The CDR3, as DNA: TGCGCCAGCAGCTTGGTAGCGGGAGGGCCTCAACTAGCCAAAAACATTCAGTACTTC. It encodes CASSLVAGGPQLAKNIQYF. Full variable domain (remainder filled in from reference TRBV5-1 and TRBJ2-4): KAGVTQTPRYLIKTRGQQVTLSCSPISGHRSVSWYQQTPGQGLQFLFEYFSETQRNKGNFPGRFSGRQFSNSRSEMNVSTLELGDSALYLCASSLVAGGPQLAKNIQYFGAGTRLSVL.

As to this clonotype: A read error may produce the germline difference seen at one junction end. The chain links TRBV28 to TRBJ2-7; D possibly uses TRBD1 or TRBD2 (7 bases each). The germline gives CDR1 MDHEN, CDR2 SYDVKM. The CDR3 has 15 amino acids. The CDR3 DNA reads as TGTACCAGCAGGGAGGGGGCGGGATGCTCCTACGAGCAGTACTTC. Its protein product is CTSREGAGCSYEQYF.

A note on this clonotype: One base away lies a much larger clone, so this may be a sequencing read error. This rearrangement joins TRBV5-1 to TRBJ2-3; 7 bases align to TRBD2. Trimming at V came to 4 bases and at J to 2 bases, leaving 7 bases not matched to a gene. Germline V gene sequence: CDR1 SGHRS, CDR2 YFSETQ. The CDR3 length is 15 residues. CDR3 DNA: TGCGCCAGCAGCCTATCAGGGACTACCACAGATACGCAGTATTTT. Its protein is CASSLSGTTTDTQYF.

This chain uses TRBV4-1 with TRBJ2-1, with TRBD1 matching 9 bases. CDR1 and CDR2 from the germline V gene are MGHRA and YSYEKL. Losses at the gene ends were 4 bases for V and 4 bases for J; bases not matched to a gene: 11. There are 17 residues in the CDR3. This chain's CDR3 is CASSPTQGAGVYNEQFF. The CDR3 bases are TGCGCCAGCAGCCCCACACAGGGGGCTGGGGTGTACAATGAGCAGTTCTTC.

This clonotype was observed once. A read error may account for a junction end that differs from germline. V and J are TRBV6-5 and TRBJ2-1; D perhaps matches TRBD1 (5 bases). Germline V gives CDR1 MNHEY, CDR2 SVGAGI. This CDR3 region has 16 residues. In DNA, the CDR3 is TGTGCAAGCAGTGTCCGGACACTATACTCCTACAATGAGCAGTTCTTC. Protein: CASSVRTLYSYNEQFF.

As to this clonotype: Sequence at one end of the junction differs from germline and may be a read error. V is TRBV11-2 and J is TRBJ1-2; 8 bases are shared with TRBD1. Germline CDR1 and CDR2: SGHAT and FQNNGV. The CDR3 covers 14 residues. CDR3: CGSSFTQGGDRYTF. CDR3 nucleotide sequence: TGTGGCAGCAGCTTCACACAGGGGGGGGATCGCTACACCTTC.

This clonotype was seen at least ten times. The chain carries TRBV20-1 and TRBJ1-6; TRBD1 matches 10 bases. The CDR3 loop spans 14 amino acids. Per germline, CDR1 DFQATT and CDR2 SNEGSKA (reference sequence). After removal of 5 bases from V and 9 bases from J, the junction contained 7 bases not matched to a gene. This CDR3 is CSASTGGDSSPLHF. CDR3 DNA: TGCAGTGCTTCGACAGGGGGCGATAGTTCACCCCTCCACTTT.

This clonotype is a singleton in its sample. A much larger clone lies one base from this, so it may be a read error. The V gene is TRBV6-2 or TRBV6-3, the J gene TRBJ2-6, with D tentatively TRBD2 (7 bases). The germline CDR1 and CDR2 sequences are MNHEY and SVGEGT. The CDR3 is made up of 15 amino acids. Written as DNA, the CDR3 is TGTGCCAGCTTTGGGGGGGGCTCTGGGTCCAACGTCCTGACTTTC. Protein: CASFGGGSGSNVLTF.

The table lists this clonotype with many counts. The rearrangement links TRBV6-1 to TRBJ2-1, with TRBD2 as a possible D gene (5 bases). Per germline, CDR1 MNHNS and CDR2 SASEGT. This CDR3 has 16 residues. Trimming left V 8 bases short and J 2 bases short, with 19 bases between. The CDR3 DNA follows: TGTGCCAGCCCTAGCAAGAAACCTACTACCTACAATGAGCAGTTCTTC. It is translated as CASPSKKPTTYNEQFF.